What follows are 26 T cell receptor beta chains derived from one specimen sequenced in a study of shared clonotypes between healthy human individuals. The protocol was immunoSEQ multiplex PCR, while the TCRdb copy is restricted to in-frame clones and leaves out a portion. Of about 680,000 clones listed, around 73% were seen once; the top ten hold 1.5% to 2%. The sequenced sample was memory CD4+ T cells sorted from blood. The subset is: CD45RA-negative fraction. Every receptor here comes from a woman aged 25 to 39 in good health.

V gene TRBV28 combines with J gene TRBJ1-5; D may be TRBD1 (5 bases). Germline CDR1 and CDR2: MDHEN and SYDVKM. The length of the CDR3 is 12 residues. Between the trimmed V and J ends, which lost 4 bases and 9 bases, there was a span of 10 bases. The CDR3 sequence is CASSSGSGPQHF. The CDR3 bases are TGTGCCAGCAGTTCAGGGTCGGGGCCCCAGCATTTT.

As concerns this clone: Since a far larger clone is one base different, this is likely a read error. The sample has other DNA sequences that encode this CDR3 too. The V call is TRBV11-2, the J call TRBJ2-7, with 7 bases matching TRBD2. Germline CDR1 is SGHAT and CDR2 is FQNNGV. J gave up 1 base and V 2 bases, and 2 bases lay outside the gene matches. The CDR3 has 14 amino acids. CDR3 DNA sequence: TGTGCCAGCAGCTTACAGCGGGATTCCTACGAGCAGTACTTC. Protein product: CASSLQRDSYEQYF.

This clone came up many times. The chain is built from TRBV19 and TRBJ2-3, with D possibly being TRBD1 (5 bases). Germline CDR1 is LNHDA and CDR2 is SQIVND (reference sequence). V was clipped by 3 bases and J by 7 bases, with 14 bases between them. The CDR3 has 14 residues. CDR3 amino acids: CASSISRAENTQYF. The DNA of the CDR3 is TGTGCCAGTAGTATTTCCAGGGCGGAGAATACGCAGTATTTT.

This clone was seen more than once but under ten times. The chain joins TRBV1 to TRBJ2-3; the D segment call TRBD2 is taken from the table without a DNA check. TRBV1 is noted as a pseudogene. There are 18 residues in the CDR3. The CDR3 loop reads CTSSQEASGGDFTDTQYF. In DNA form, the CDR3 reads TGCACCAGCAGCCAAGAAGCTAGCGGGGGGGATTTCACAGATACGCAGTATTTT.

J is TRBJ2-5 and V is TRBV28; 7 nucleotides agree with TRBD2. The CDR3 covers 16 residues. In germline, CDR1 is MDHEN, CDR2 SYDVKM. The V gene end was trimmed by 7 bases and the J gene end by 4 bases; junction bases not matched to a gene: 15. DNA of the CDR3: TGTGCCAGCACCGACCCGGGGCGGGAGTGGGGAGAGACCCAGTACTTC. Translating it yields CASTDPGREWGETQYF.

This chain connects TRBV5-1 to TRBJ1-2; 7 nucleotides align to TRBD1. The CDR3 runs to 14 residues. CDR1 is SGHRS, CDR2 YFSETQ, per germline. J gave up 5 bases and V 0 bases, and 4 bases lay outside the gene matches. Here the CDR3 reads CASSLGQGEYGYTF. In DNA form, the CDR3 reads TGCGCCAGCAGCTTGGGACAGGGAGAATATGGCTACACCTTC.

Here the CDR3 reads CASSRRQGWNTEAFF. The CDR3 DNA sequence: TGTGCCAGCAGCCGCAGACAGGGCTGGAACACTGAAGCTTTCTTT. V usage is TRBV14 and J usage is TRBJ1-1, with 7 bases matching TRBD1. Per germline, CDR1 SGHDN and CDR2 FVKESK. The CDR3 loop spans 15 amino acids. Trimming cost V 4 bases and J 1 base; bases outside gene matches: 6. Filled out from reference TRBV14 and TRBJ1-1, the complete variable domain reads EAGVTQFPSHSVIEKGQTVTLRCDPISGHDNLYWYRRVMGKEIKFLLHFVKESKQDESGMPNNRFLAERTGGTYSTLKVQPAELEDSGVYFCASSRRQGWNTEAFFGQGTRLTVV.

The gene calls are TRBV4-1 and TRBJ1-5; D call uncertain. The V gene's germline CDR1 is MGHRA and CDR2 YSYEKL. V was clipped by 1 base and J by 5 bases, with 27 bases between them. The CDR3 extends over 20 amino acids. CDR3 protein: CASSQANLASYLSRDQPQHF. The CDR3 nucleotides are TGCGCCAGCAGCCAAGCAAACTTAGCCTCTTACCTGTCTCGGGATCAGCCCCAGCATTTT.

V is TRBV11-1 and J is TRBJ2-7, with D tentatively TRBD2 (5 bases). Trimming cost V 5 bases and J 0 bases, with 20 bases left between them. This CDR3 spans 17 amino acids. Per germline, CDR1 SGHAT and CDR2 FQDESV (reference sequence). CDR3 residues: CASSLLPRGSSSYEQYF. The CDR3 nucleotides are TGTGCCAGCAGCCTACTACCAAGAGGGTCATCCTCCTACGAGCAGTACTTC.

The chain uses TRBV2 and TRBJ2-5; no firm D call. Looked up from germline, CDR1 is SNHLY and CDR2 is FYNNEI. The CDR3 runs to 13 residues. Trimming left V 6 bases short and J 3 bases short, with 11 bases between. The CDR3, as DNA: TGTGCCAGCAGCGTATTCGACGAAGAGACCCAGTACTTC. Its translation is CASSVFDEETQYF. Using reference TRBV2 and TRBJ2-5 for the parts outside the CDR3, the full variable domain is EPEVTQTPSHQVTQMGQEVILRCVPISNHLYFYWYRQILGQKVEFLVSFYNNEISEKSEIFDDQFSVERPDGSNFTLKIRSTKLEDSAMYFCASSVFDEETQYFGPGTRLLVL.

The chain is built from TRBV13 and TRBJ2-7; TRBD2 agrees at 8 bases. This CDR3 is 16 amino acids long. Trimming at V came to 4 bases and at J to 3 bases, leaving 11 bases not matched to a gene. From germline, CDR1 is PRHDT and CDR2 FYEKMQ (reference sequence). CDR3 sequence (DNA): TGTGCCAGCAGCTCGGTAAGCGGGAGAACCTTCTACGAGCAGTACTTC. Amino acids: CASSSVSGRTFYEQYF.

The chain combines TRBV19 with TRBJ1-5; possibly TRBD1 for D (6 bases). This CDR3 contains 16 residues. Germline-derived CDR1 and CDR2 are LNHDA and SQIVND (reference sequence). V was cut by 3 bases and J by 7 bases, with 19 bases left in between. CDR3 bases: TGTGCCAGTAGTATCAAATTGACAGGAGATGAGCAGCCCCAGCATTTT. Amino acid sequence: CASSIKLTGDEQPQHF.

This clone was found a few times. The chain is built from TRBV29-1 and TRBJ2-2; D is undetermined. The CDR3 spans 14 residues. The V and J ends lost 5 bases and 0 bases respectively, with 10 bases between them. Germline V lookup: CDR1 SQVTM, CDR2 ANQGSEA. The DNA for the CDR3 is TGCAGCGTTTTACGGCAGGCGAACACCGGGGAGCTGTTTTTT. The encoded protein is CSVLRQANTGELFF.

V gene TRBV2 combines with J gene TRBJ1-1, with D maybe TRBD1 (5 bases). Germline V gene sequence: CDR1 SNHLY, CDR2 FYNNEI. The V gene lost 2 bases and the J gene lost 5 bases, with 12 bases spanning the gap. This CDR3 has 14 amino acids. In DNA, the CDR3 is TGTGCCAGCAGTGAATGGGCCTCAGGGACTGAAGCTTTCTTT. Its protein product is CASSEWASGTEAFF.

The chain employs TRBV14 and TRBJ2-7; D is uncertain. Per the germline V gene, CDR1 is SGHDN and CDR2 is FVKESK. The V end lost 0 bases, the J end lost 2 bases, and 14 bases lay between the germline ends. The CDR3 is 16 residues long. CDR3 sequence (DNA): TGTGCCAGCAGCCAAGAACGTGGATCTACCGCCTACGAGCAGTACTTC. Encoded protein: CASSQERGSTAYEQYF.

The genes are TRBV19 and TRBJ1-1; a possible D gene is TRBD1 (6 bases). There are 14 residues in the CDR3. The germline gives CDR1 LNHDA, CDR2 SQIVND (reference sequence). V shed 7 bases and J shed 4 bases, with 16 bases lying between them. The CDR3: CASTPLTGSTEAFF. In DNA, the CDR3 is TGTGCCAGTACCCCCCTAACAGGGAGCACTGAAGCTTTCTTT.

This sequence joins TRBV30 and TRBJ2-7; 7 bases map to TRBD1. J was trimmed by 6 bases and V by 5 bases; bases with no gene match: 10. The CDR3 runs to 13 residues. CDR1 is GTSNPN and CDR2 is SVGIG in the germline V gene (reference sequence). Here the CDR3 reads CAWVPATGTEQYF. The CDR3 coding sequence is TGTGCCTGGGTCCCCGCGACAGGGACCGAGCAGTACTTC.

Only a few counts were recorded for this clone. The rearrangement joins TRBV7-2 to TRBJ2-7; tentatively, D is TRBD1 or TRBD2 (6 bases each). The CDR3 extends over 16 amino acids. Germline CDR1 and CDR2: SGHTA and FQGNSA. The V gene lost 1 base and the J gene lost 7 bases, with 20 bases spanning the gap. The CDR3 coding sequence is TGTGCCAGCAGCTTAGATGTTGGTAGGGGGGACGAGGAGCAGTACTTC. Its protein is CASSLDVGRGDEEQYF. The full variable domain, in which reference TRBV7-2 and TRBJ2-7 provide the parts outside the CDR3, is GAGVSQSPSNKVTEKGKDVELRCDPISGHTALYWYRQSLGQGLEFLIYFQGNSAPDKSGLPSDRFSAERTGGSVSTLTIQRTQQEDSAVYLCASSLDVGRGDEEQYFGPGTRLTVT.

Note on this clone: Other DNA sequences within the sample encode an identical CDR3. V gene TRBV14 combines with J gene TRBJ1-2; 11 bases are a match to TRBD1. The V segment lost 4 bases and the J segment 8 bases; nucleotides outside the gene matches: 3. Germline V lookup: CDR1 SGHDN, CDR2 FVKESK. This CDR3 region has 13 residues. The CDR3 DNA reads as TGTGCCAGCAGCCCCCGGACAGGGGGCGGCTACACCTTC. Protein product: CASSPRTGGGYTF.

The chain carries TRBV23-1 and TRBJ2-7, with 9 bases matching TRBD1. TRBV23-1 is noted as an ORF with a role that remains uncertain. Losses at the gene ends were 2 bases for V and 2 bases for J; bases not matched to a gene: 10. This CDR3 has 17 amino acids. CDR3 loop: CASSQRSPGQGPYEQYF. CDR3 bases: TGCGCCAGCAGTCAACGAAGTCCGGGACAGGGACCCTACGAGCAGTACTTC.

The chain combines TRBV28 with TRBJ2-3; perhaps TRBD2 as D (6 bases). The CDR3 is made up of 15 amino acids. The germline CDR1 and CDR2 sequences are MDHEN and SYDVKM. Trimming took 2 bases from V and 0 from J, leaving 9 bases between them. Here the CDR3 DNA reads TGTGCCAGCAGTTTAGGCGGGACTAGCACAGATACGCAGTATTTT. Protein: CASSLGGTSTDTQYF. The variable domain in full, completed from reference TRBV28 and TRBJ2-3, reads DVKVTQSSRYLVKRTGEKVFLECVQDMDHENMFWYRQDPGLGLRLIYFSYDVKMKEKGDIPEGYSVSREKKERFSLILESASTNQTSMYLCASSLGGTSTDTQYFGPGTRLTVL.

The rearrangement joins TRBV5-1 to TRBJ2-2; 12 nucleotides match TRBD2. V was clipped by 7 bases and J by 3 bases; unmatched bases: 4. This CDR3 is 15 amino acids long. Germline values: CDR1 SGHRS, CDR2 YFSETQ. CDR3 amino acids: CASSGLAGYTGELFF. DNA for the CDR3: TGCGCCAGCTCCGGACTAGCGGGATACACCGGGGAGCTGTTTTTT.

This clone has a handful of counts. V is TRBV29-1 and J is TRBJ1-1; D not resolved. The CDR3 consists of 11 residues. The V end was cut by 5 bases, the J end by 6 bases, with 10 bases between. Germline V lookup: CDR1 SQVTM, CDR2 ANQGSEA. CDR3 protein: CSVWKTPEAFF. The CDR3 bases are TGCAGCGTTTGGAAGACTCCTGAAGCTTTCTTT.

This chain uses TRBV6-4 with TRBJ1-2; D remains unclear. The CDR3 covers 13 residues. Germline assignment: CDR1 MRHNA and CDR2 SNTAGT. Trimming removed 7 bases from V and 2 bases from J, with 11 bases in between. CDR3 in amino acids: CASTRGRNYGYTF. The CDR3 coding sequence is TGTGCCAGCACAAGAGGGAGGAACTATGGCTACACCTTC.

The CDR3 bases are TGTGCCAGCAGCCAGGGGCGGCCTTACTACACAGATACGCAGTATTTT. Residues: CASSQGRPYYTDTQYF. The rearrangement uses TRBV4-2 and TRBJ2-3, with D perhaps matching TRBD1 (5 bases). CDR3 length equals 16 residues. The V gene lost 3 bases and the J gene lost 2 bases, with 15 bases spanning the gap. From germline, CDR1 is LGHNA and CDR2 YNFKEQ.

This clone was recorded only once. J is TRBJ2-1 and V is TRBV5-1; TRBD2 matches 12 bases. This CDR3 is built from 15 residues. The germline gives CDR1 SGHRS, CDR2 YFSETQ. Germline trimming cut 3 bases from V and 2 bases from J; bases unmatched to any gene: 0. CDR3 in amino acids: CASSWTSGAYNEQFF. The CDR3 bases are TGCGCCAGCAGCTGGACTAGCGGGGCCTACAATGAGCAGTTCTTC.